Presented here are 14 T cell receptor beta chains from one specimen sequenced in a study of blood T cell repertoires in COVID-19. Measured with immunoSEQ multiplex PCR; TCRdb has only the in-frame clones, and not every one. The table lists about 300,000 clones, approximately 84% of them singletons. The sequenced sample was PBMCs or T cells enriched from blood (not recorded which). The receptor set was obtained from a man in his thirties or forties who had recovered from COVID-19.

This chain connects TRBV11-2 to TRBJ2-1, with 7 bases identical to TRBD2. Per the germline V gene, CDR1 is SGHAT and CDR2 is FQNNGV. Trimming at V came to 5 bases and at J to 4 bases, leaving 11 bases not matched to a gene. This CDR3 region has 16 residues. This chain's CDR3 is CASSPNKRGSYNEQFF. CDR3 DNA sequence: TGTGCCAGCAGCCCAAATAAGCGGGGATCATACAATGAGCAGTTCTTC.

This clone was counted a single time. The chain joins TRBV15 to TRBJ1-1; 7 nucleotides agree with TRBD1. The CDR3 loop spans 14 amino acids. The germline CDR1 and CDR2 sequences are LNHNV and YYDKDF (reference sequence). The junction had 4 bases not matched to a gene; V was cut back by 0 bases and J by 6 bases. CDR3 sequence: CATSRDHRGPEAFF. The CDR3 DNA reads TGTGCCACCAGCAGAGATCACAGGGGCCCTGAAGCTTTCTTT.

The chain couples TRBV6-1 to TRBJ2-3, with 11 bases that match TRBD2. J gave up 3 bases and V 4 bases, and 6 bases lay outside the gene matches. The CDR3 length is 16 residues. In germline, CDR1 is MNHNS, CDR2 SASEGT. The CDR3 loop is CASSVTSGGTTDTQYF. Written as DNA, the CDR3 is TGTGCCAGCAGTGTTACTAGCGGGGGTACGACAGATACGCAGTATTTT.

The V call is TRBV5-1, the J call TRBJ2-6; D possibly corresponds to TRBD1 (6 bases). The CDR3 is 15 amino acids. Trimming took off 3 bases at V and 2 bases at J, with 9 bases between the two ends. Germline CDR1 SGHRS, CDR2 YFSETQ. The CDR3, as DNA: TGCGCCAGCAGCTGGAGGACAGCTGGGGCCAACGTCCTGACTTTC. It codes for CASSWRTAGANVLTF.

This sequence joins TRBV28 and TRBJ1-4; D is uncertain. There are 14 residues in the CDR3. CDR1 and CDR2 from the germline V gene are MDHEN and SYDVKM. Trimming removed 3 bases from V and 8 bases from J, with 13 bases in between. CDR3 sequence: CASSFGHSIEKLFF. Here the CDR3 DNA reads TGTGCCAGCAGTTTCGGTCACTCAATCGAAAAACTGTTTTTT.

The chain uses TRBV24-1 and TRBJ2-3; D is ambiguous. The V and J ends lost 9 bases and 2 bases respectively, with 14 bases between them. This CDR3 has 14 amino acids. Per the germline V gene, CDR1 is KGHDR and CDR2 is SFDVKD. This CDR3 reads CATQATRFTDTQYF. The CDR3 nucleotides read TGTGCCACCCAAGCGACGAGATTCACAGATACGCAGTATTTT.

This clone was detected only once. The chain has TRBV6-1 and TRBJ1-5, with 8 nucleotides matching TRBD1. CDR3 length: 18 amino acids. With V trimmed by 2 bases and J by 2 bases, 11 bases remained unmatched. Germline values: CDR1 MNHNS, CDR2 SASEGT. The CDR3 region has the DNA TGTGCCAGCAGTGAACACGACAGGGGCGGAGGAGGCAATCAGCCCCAGCATTTT. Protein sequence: CASSEHDRGGGGNQPQHF.

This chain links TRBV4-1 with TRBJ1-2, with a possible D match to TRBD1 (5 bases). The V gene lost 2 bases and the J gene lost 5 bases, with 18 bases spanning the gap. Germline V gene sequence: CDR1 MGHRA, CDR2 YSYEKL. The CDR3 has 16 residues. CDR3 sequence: CASSQLVAGIPYGYTF. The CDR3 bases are TGCGCCAGCAGCCAATTAGTAGCAGGGATTCCGTATGGCTACACCTTC.

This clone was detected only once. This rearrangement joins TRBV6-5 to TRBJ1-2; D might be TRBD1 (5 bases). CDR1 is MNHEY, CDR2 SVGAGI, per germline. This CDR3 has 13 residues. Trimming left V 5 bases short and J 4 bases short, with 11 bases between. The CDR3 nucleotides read TGTGCCAGCAGTAACAGGAATTTCTATGGCTACACCTTC. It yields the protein CASSNRNFYGYTF.

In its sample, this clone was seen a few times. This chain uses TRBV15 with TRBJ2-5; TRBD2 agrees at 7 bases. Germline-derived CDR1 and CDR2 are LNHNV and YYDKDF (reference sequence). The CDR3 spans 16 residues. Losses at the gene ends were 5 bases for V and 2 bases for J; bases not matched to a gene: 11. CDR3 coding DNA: TGTGCCACCAGCTTCGGACACCGGGGGGATCAAGAGACCCAGTACTTC. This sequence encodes CATSFGHRGDQETQYF.

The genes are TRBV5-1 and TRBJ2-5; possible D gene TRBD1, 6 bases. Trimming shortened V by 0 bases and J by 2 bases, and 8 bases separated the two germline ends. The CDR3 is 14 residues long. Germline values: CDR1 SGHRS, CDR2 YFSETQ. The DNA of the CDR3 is TGCGCCAGCAGCTTGGTACAGGGTCAAGAGACCCAGTACTTC. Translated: CASSLVQGQETQYF.

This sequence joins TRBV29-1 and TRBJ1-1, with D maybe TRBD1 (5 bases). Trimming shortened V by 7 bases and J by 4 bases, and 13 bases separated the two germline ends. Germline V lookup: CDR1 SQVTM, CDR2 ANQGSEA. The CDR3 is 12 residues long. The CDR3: CSAELQGTEAFF. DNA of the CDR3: TGCAGCGCCGAACTGCAGGGCACTGAAGCTTTCTTT.

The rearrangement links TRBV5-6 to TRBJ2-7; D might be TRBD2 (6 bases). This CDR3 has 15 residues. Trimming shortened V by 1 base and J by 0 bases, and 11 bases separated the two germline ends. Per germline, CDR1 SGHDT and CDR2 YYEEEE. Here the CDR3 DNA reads TGTGCCAGCAGCTTGTTGGAGGGGAGCTCCTACGAGCAGTACTTC. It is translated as CASSLLEGSSYEQYF.

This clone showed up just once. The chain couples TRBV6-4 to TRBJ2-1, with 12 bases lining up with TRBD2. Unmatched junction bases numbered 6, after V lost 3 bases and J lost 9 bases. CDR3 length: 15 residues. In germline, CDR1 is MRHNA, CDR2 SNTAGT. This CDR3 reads CASSDASGREGEQFF. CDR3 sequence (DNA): TGTGCCAGCAGTGATGCTAGCGGGAGGGAGGGTGAGCAGTTCTTC.